This TCR beta chain came from a study of blood T cell repertoires in COVID-19. Overall study: Donors in the United States, Italy and Spain gave samples during acute or convalescent COVID-19.

V was pared by 1 base and J by 6 bases, with 12 bases between. CDR1 is ENHRY, CDR2 SYGVKD, per germline. The CDR3 sequence is 14 residues long. TCRdb's table, derived via immunoSEQ multiplex PCR, lists solely in-frame clones and lacks some. The table includes about 210,000 clones, roughly nine tenths detected once. Sequencing input: peripheral blood. The chain uses TRBV10-3 and TRBJ1-1; weak D call: TRBD1 (5 bases). This TCR derives from a man aged 25-45 years with acute or convalescent COVID-19. In DNA form, the CDR3 reads TGTGCCATCAGTGAGTTCGGGGGTAGGGCTGAAGCTTTCTTT. This gives the protein CAISEFGGRAEAFF.